This TCR beta chain was documented in a study of beta chain features in type 1 diabetes. General study results and limits: PCR might favor shorter templates, but any such skew would affect patients and controls equally.

The germline CDR1 and CDR2 sequences are MNHNY and SVGAGI (reference sequence). The CDR3 extends over 13 amino acids. Expressed TCRB transcripts got sequenced, as all isolated RNA was reverse transcribed. Assay used: immunoSEQ multiplex PCR; TCRdb lists only in-frame clones, some missing. This sample has hundreds of thousands of clones, with under 70% found just once. This clone was counted a few times. Antigen unknown. Mismatch with germline at one junction end may stem from a read error. The material sequenced was naive CD4+ T cells from blood. This chain uses TRBV6-6 with TRBJ2-5; 7 bases map to TRBD1. This clonotype was obtained from a man aged 30-40 years in good health. The CDR3 region is CASRTGAVESQYF. The CDR3, as DNA: TGTGCCAGCAGAACAGGGGCGGTGGAGAGCCAGTACTTC.